These 5 T cell receptor beta chains came from one sample sequenced in a study of a mutant IDH1 vaccine in newly diagnosed glioma (dated by TCRdb to the early 2020s). Their recognized antigens are unknown. Taken with the paper, the label for time point translates to: week 5, during vaccination. Each vaccine dose was 300 ug of a 20-mer mutant IDH1 peptide in Montanide, given subcutaneously with topical imiquimod. Receptor libraries were prepared by the immunoSEQ multiplex PCR assay. TCRdb provides this immuneACCESS table in a form limited to in-frame rearrangements. Some clones are lacking; in checked studies, under half of them reflect an unresolved V gene, and why the rest are absent is not known. Here the sample has 35,000 to 45,000 clones; approximately 91% occur a single time. Of the sample, roughly 2.6% falls within the top ten clones. The specimen was PBMCs, collected from a glioma patient whose treatment included an IDH1 peptide vaccine. Every receptor here comes from a man aged 45-65 years with glioma.

The chain carries TRBV5-4 and TRBJ1-5; the match to TRBD1 covers 10 bases. From germline, CDR1 is SGHNT and CDR2 YYREEE (reference sequence). This CDR3 region has 15 residues. The junction had 5 bases not matched to a gene; V was cut back by 4 bases and J by 4 bases. The chain's CDR3 is CASSRDRGPNQPQHF. DNA of the CDR3: TGTGCCAGCAGCCGCGACAGGGGGCCGAATCAGCCCCAGCATTTT.

This chain uses TRBV29-1 with TRBJ2-7; 7 bases match TRBD1. The CDR3 is 11 residues long. Trimming at V came to 6 bases and at J to 6 bases, leaving 5 bases not matched to a gene. CDR1 SQVTM and CDR2 ANQGSEA come from the germline V gene. The CDR3 DNA follows: TGCAGCGTACGCACAGGGGTCGAGCAGTACTTC. Encoded protein: CSVRTGVEQYF.

The CDR3 region is CASSDTGTNNSPLHF. CDR3 DNA: TGTGCCAGCAGCGATACCGGGACTAATAATTCACCCCTCCACTTT. The chain recombines TRBV7-9 with TRBJ1-6; weak D call: TRBD1 (5 bases). The V gene's germline CDR1 is SEHNR and CDR2 FQNEAQ (reference sequence). V was shortened by 5 bases and J by 5 bases, with 13 bases between the two germline ends. The CDR3 length is 15 residues.

This clone has a single count. The gene calls are TRBV4-1 and TRBJ2-7; 9 bases line up with TRBD1. CDR1 MGHRA and CDR2 YSYEKL come from the germline V gene. This CDR3 has 16 residues. After removal of 1 base from V and 3 bases from J, the junction contained 7 bases not matched to a gene. In nucleotides, the CDR3 is TGCGCCAGCAGCCAAGGTCATGGACAGGGGAGCTACGAGCAGTACTTC. Amino acids: CASSQGHGQGSYEQYF.

This clone is a singleton in its sample. The junction shows a germline mismatch at one end, possibly a read error. V is TRBV7-7 and J is TRBJ2-2; D unclear. The CDR3 runs 14 residues. Per germline, CDR1 SSHAT and CDR2 FNYEAQ (reference sequence). The chain's CDR3 is CASSPIRGNRELFF. CDR3 DNA: TGTGCTAGCAGCCCCATTCGTGGGAACAGGGAGCTGTTTTTT.